This T cell receptor (beta chain) derives from a study of blood T cell repertoires in COVID-19. In germline, CDR1 is SNHLY, CDR2 FYNNEI. The CDR3 totals 15 residues. The V end lost 3 bases, the J end lost 1 base, and 10 bases lay between the germline ends. Repertoires were generated with immunoSEQ multiplex PCR, while TCRdb's copy carries only in-frame clones and drops some. The repertoire includes fewer than 45,000 clones, over 75% of them detected once, and 1% to 1.5% sits in the top ten. The sequence was obtained from a woman aged 40 to 50 with acute or convalescent COVID-19. The V gene is TRBV2, the J gene TRBJ1-5, with a tentative D call TRBD1 (5 bases). Specimen: peripheral blood. CDR3 DNA sequence: TGTGCCAGCAGTGATAGGGGTGGAAGCAATCAGCCCCAGCATTTT. Amino acid sequence: CASSDRGGSNQPQHF.